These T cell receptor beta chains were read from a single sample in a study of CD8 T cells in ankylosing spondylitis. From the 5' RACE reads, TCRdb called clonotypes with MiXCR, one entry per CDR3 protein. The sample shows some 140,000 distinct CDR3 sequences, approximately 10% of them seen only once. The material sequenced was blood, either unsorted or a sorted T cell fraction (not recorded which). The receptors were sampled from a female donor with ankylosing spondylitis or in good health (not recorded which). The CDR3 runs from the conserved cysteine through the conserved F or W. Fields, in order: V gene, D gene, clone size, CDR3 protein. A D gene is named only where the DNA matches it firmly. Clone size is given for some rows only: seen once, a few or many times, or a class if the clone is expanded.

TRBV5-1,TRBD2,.,CASSFMTSGYNEQFF
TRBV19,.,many,CASSIDLPNAGYNEQFF
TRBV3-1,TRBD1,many,CASSLRDREAFF
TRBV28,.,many,CASTRVGNTEAFF
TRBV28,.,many,CASSREGLTDTQYF
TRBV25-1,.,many,CASSEGMDYGYTF
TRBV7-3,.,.,CASSGGAGEAFF
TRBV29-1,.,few,CSVLTENEKLFF
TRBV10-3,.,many,CAISERASYEQYF
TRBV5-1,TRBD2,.,CASSTSGRETQYF
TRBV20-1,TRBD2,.,CSASDGTSADNEQFF
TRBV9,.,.,CASSPRVQGSADTQYF
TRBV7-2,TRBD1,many,CASSSPGQGGTKAFF
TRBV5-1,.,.,CASQLSTDTQYF
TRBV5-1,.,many,CASSLEGQSNQPQHF
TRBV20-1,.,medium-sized,CSARSHLLGEKLFF
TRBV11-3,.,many,CASSPHLNTVRPEAFF
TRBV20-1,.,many,CSCTGYKINNEQFF
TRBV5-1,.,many,CASSSSRTEGNTEAFF
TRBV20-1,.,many,CSARVRLNYGYTF
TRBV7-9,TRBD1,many,CASSSWDRRTYTF
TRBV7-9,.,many,CASSPPRPSHGYTF
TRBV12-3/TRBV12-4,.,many,CASKQSSGPHNEQFF
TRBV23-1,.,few,CASVLNTGELFF
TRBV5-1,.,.,CASSFGGRGVDTEAFF
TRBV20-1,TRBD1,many,CSANPGQGAYEQYF
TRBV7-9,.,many,CASSFMGGTDTQYF
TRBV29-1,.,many,CSVEDSTLNYGYTF
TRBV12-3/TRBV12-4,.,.,CASSFSGTNVLTF
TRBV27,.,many,CASSLFSRTRVNDSPLHF
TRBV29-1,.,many,CSVAGTVNQPQHF
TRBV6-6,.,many,CASTAGNTIYF
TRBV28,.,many,CASWGGLGGSSYNEQFF
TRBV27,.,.,CASSHGGTNYGYTF
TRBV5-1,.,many,CASSLAAGTGTGYTF
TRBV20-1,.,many,CSARRRESYEQYF
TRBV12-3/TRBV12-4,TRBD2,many,CASASGGRMETQYF
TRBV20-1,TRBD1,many,CSARGQGFYEQYF
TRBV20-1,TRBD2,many,CSATSGSYEQYF
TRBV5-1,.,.,CASSLESLPLHF
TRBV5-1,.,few,CASSLGWQTIQETQYF
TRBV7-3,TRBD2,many,CASSLIAGSYNEQFF
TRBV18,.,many,CASSPPARGYEQYF
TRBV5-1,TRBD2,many,CASSGTSGSPGELFF
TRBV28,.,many,CASSLERDTGELFF
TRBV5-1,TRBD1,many,CASSIQGNQPQHF
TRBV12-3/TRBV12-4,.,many,CASSLWLTANSGNTIYF
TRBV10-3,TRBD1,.,CAIRGDRASYEQYF
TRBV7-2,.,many,CASSLASRVPKYEQYF
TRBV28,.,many,CASRTTSAEAFF